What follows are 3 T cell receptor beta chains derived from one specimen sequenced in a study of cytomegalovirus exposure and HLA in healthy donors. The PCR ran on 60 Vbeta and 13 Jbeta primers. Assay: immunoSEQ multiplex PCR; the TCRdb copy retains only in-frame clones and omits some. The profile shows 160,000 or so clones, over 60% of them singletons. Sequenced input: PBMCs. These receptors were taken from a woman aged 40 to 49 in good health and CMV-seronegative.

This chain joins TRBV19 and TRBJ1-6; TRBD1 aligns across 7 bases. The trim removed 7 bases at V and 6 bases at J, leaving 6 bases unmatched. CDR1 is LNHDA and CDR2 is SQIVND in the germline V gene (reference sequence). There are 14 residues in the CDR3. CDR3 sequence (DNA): TGTGCCAGTAACACCCAGGGGGTTAATTCACCCCTCCACTTT. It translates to CASNTQGVNSPLHF.

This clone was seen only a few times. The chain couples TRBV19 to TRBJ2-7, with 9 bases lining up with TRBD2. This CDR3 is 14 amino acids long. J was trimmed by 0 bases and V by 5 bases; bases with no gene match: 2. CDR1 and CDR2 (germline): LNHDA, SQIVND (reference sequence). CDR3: CASSQAGGSYEQYF. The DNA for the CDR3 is TGTGCCAGTAGTCAAGCGGGGGGCTCCTACGAGCAGTACTTC.

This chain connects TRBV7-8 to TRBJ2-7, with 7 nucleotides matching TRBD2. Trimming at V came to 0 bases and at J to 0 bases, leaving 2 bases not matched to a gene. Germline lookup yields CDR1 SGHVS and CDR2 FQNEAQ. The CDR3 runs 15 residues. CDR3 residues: CASSLALAVSYEQYF. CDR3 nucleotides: TGTGCCAGCAGCTTAGCGCTAGCGGTCTCCTACGAGCAGTACTTC.